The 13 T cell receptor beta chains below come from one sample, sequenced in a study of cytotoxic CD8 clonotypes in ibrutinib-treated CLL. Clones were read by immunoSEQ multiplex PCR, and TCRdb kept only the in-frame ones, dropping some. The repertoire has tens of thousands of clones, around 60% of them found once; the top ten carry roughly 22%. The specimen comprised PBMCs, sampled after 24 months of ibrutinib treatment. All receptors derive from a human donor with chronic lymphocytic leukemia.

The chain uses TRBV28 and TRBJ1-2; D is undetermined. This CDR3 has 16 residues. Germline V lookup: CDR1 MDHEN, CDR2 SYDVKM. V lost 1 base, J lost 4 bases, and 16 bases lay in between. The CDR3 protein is CASSLLGRSGSYGYTF. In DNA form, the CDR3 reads TGTGCCAGCAGTTTATTGGGCAGGTCGGGGAGCTATGGCTACACCTTC.

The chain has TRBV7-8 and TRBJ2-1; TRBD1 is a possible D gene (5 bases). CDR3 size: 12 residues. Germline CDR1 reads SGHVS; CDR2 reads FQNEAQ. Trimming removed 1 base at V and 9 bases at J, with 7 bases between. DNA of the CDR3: TGTGCCAGCAGCTTAGGGGGCGGTGAGCAGTTCTTC. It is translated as CASSLGGGEQFF. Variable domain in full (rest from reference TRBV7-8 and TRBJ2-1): GAGVSQSPRYKVAKRGQDVALRCDPISGHVSLFWYQQALGQGPEFLTYFQNEAQLDKSGLPSDRFFAERPEGSVSTLKIQRTQQEDSAVYLCASSLGGGEQFFGPGTRLTVL.

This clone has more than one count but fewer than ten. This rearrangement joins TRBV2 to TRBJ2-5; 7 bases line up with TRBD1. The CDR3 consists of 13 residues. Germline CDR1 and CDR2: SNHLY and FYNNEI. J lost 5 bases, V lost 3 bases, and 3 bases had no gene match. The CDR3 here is CASSDGRGETQYF. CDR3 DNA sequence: TGTGCCAGCAGTGACGGCAGGGGGGAGACCCAGTACTTC.

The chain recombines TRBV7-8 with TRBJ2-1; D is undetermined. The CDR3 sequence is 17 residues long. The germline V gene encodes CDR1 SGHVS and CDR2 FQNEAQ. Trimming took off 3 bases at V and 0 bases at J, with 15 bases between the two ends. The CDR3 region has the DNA TGTGCCAGCAGCTTTCACCGCACCCGTACCTCCTACAATGAGCAGTTCTTC. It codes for CASSFHRTRTSYNEQFF.

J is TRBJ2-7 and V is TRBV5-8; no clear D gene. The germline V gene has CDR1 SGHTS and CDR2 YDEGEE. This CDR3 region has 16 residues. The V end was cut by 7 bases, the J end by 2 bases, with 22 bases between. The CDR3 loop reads CASLPPLWGRAYEQYF. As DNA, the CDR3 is TGTGCCAGCCTGCCCCCTCTATGGGGTAGGGCCTACGAGCAGTACTTC. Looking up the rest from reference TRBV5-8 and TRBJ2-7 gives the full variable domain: EAGVTQSPTHLIKTRGQQATLRCSPISGHTSVYWYQQALGLGLQFLLWYDEGEERNRGNFPPRFSGRQFPNYSSELNVNALELEDSALYLCASLPPLWGRAYEQYFGPGTRLTVT.

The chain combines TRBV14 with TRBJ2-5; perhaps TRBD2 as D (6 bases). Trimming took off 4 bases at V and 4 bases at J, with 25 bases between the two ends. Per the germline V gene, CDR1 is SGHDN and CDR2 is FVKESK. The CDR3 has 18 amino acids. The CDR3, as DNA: TGTGCCAGCAGCCGCACCCATGGGAGGAAGTTGTCGCTAGAGACCCAGTACTTC. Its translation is CASSRTHGRKLSLETQYF. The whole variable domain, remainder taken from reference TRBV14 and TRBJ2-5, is EAGVTQFPSHSVIEKGQTVTLRCDPISGHDNLYWYRRVMGKEIKFLLHFVKESKQDESGMPNNRFLAERTGGTYSTLKVQPAELEDSGVYFCASSRTHGRKLSLETQYFGPGTRLLVL.

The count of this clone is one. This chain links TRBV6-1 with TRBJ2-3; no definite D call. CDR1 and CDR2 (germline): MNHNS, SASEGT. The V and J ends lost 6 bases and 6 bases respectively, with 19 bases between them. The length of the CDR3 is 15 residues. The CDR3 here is CASRSATLGIDTQYF. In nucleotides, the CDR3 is TGTGCCAGCAGATCGGCAACCCTAGGAATTGATACGCAGTATTTT.

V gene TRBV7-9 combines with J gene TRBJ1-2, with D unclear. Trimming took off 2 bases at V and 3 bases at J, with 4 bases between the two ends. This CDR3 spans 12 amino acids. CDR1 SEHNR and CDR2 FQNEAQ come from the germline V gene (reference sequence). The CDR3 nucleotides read TGTGCCAGCAGCTTAACAGACTATGGCTACACCTTC. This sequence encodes CASSLTDYGYTF.

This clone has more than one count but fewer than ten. The CDR3 loop is CASSWRDRLFQRGETQYF. CDR3 DNA: TGTGCCAGCAGCTGGCGGGACAGGCTCTTTCAGCGGGGAGAGACCCAGTACTTC. The chain employs TRBV13 and TRBJ2-5, with D perhaps matching TRBD1 (8 bases). In germline, CDR1 is PRHDT, CDR2 FYEKMQ (reference sequence). The CDR3 length is 18 residues. Trimming left V 4 bases short and J 4 bases short, with 25 bases between.

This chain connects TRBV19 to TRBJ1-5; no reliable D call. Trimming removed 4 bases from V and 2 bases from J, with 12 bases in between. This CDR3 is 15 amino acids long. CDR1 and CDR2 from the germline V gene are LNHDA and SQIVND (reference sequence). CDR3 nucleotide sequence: TGTGCCAGTAGTAGAACTTGGGCAGGCAATCAGCCCCAGCATTTT. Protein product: CASSRTWAGNQPQHF.

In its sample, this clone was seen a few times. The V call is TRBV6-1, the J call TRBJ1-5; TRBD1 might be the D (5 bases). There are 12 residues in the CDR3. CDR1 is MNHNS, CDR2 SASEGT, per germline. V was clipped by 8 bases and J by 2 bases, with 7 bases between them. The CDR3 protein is CASRDGNQPQHF. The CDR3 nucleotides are TGTGCCAGCCGGGACGGCAATCAGCCCCAGCATTTT.

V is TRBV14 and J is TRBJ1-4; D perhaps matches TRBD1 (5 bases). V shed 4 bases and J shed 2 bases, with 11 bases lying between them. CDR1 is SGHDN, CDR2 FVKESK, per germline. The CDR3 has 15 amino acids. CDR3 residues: CASSPEGTTNEKLFF. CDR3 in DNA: TGTGCCAGCAGCCCAGAGGGGACGACTAATGAAAAACTGTTTTTT.

CDR3 sequence reads: CATKTRRGLGDEQFF. The CDR3 nucleotides read TGTGCCACCAAGACTAGGAGGGGTTTAGGCGATGAGCAGTTCTTC. J is TRBJ2-1 and V is TRBV19; possibly TRBD2 for D (6 bases). Germline CDR1 and CDR2: LNHDA and SQIVND (reference sequence). V lost 10 bases and J 8 bases, leaving 24 bases between the germline ends. The CDR3 length is 15 residues.